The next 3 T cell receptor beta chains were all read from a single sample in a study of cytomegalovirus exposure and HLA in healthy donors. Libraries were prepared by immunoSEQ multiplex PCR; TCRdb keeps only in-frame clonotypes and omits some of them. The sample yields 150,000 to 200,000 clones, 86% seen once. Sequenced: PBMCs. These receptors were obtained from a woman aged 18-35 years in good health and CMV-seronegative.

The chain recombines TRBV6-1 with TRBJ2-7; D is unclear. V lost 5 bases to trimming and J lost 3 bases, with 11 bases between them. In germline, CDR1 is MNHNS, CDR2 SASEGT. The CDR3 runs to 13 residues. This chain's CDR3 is CASSTFFGYEQYF. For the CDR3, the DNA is TGTGCCAGCAGTACTTTTTTTGGCTACGAGCAGTACTTC.

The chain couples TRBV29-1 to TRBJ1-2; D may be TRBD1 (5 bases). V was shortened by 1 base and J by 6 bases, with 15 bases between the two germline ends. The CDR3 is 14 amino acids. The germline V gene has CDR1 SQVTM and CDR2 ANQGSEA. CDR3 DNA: TGCAGCGTTGAAGCCCGGGGGTCGGTGAATGGCTACACCTTC. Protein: CSVEARGSVNGYTF. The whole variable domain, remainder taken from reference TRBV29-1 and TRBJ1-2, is SAVISQKPSRDICQRGTSLTIQCQVDSQVTMMFWYRQQPGQSLTLIATANQGSEATYESGFVIDKFPISRPNLTFSTLTVSNMSPEDSSIYLCSVEARGSVNGYTFGSGTRLTVV.

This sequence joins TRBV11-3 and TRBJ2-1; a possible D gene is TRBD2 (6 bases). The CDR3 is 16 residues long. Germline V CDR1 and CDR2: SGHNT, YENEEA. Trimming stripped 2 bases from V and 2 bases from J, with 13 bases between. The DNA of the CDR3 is TGTGCCAGCAGCTTAACGGGGGAGGTCGCCTACAATGAGCAGTTCTTC. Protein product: CASSLTGEVAYNEQFF.